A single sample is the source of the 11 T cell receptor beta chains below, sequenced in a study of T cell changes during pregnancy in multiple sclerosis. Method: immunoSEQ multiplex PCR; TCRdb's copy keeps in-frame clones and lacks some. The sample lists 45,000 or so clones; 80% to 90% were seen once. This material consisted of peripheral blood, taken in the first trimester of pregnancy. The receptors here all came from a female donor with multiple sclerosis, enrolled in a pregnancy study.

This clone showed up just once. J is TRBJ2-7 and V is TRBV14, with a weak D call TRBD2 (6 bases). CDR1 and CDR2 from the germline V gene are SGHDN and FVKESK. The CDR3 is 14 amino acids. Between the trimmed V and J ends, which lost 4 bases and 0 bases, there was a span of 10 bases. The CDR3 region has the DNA TGTGCCAGCAGCCGGCCCGGGAGCTCCTACGAGCAGTACTTC. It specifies CASSRPGSSYEQYF.

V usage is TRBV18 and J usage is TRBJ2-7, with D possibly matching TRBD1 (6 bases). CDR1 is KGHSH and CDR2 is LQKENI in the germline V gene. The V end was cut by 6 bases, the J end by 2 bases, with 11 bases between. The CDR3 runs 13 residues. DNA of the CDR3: TGTGCCAGCTCGCCTGGACAGACCTACGAGCAGTACTTC. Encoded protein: CASSPGQTYEQYF.

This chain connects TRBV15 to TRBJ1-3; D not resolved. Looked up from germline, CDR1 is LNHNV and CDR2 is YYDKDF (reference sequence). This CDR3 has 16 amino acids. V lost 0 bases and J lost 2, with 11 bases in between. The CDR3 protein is CATSRDPGWAGNTIYF. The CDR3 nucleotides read TGTGCCACCAGCAGAGATCCGGGTTGGGCTGGAAACACCATATATTTT. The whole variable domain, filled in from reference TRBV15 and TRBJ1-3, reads DAMVIQNPRYQVTQFGKPVTLSCSQTLNHNVMYWYQQKSSQAPKLLFHYYDKDFNNEADTPDNFQSRRPNTSFCFLDIRSPGLGDTAMYLCATSRDPGWAGNTIYFGEGSWLTVV.

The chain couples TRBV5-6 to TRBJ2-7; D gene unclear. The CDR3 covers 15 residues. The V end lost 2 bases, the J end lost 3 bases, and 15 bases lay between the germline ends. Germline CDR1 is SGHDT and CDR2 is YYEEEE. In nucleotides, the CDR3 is TGTGCCAGCAGCTTCGGAGTCTGGCGGATCTACGAGCAGTACTTC. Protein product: CASSFGVWRIYEQYF.

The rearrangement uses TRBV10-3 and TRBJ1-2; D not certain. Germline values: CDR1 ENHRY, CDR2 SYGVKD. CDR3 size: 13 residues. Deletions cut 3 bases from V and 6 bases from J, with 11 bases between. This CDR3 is CAISETQNHGYTF. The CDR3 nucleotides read TGTGCCATCAGTGAAACACAAAACCATGGCTACACCTTC.

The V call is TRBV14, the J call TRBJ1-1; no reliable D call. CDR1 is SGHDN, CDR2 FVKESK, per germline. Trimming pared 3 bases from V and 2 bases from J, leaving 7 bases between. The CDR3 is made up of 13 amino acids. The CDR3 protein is CASSHRFNTEAFF. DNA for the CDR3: TGTGCCAGCAGCCACCGTTTTAACACTGAAGCTTTCTTT. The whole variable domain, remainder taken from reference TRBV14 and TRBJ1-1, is EAGVTQFPSHSVIEKGQTVTLRCDPISGHDNLYWYRRVMGKEIKFLLHFVKESKQDESGMPNNRFLAERTGGTYSTLKVQPAELEDSGVYFCASSHRFNTEAFFGQGTRLTVV.

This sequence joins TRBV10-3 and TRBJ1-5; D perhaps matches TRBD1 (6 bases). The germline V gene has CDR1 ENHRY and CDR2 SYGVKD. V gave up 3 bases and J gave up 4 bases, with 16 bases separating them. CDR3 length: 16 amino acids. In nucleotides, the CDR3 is TGTGCCATCAGTGAATTCAGCAGGGGTGGTAATCAGCCCCAGCATTTT. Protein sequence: CAISEFSRGGNQPQHF.

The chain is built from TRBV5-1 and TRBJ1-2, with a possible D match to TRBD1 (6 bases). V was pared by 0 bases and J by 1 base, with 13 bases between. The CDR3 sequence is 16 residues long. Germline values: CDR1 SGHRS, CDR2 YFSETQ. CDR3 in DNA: TGCGCCAGCAGCTTGGGCATCGACAGGATTAACTATGGCTACACCTTC. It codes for CASSLGIDRINYGYTF.

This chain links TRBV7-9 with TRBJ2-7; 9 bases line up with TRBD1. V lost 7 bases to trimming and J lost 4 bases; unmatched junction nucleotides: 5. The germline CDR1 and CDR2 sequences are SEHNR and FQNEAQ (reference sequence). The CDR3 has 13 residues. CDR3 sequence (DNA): TGTGCCAGCACCTCGACAGGGGGGTACGAGCAGTACTTC. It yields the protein CASTSTGGYEQYF.

Here the CDR3 DNA reads TGTGCCAGTAGCCGACAGGGGGCCCGGGGACAAGAGACCCAGTACTTC. This translates into CASSRQGARGQETQYF. This sequence joins TRBV19 and TRBJ2-5; 10 bases fit TRBD1. Germline V CDR1 and CDR2: LNHDA, SQIVND (reference sequence). The CDR3 spans 16 residues. Trimming removed 6 bases from V and 2 bases from J; junction bases left unmatched: 9.

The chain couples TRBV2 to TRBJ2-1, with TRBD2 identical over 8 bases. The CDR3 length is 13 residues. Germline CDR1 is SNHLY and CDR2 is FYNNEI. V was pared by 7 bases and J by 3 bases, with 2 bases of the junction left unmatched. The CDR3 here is CASTGGDYNEQFF. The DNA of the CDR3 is TGTGCCAGCACGGGGGGGGACTACAATGAGCAGTTCTTC. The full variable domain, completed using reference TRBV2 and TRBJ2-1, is EPEVTQTPSHQVTQMGQEVILRCVPISNHLYFYWYRQILGQKVEFLVSFYNNEISEKSEIFDDQFSVERPDGSNFTLKIRSTKLEDSAMYFCASTGGDYNEQFFGPGTRLTVL.